A selection of T cell receptor beta chains follows, all from one sample in a study of cytomegalovirus exposure and HLA in healthy donors. Clones were read by immunoSEQ multiplex PCR, and TCRdb kept only the in-frame ones, dropping some. The sample lists tens of thousands of clones, 92% occurring once. What was sequenced was PBMCs. The source of these receptors is a woman aged 18-29 years in good health and CMV-seronegative. Each CDR3 is given with its conserved first and last residue. A D gene is named only where the DNA matches it firmly. Clone size is shown for a subset of rows, as once, few, many or a class of expanded clone.

>NA|NA|TRBV10-3|TRBJ1-1|14
CAISDPPLNTEAFF
TGTGCCATCAGTGACCCCCCTCTGAACACTGAAGCTTTCTTT
>TRBD2|NA|TRBV5-8|TRBJ2-1|16
CASSLSGLAGYNEQFF
TGTGCCAGCAGCTTATCAGGACTAGCGGGGTACAATGAGCAGTTCTTC
>NA|NA|TRBV5-6|TRBJ2-7|15
CASSSRLSGPYEQYF
TGTGCCAGCAGCTCCCGGCTCTCGGGTCCCTACGAGCAGTACTTC
>TRBD2|NA|TRBV5-1|TRBJ2-3|15
CASARYGGATDTQYF
TGCGCCAGCGCCCGATACGGGGGGGCCACAGATACGCAGTATTTT
>TRBD1|NA|TRBV7-9|TRBJ1-3|16
CASNPGTGGSGNTIYF
TGTGCCAGCAACCCGGGGACAGGGGGCTCTGGAAACACCATATATTTT
>TRBD2|NA|TRBV2|TRBJ2-3|20
CASSGLSQGLAGGWSDTQYF
TGTGCCAGCAGTGGCCTTTCTCAGGGACTAGCGGGAGGTTGGTCAGATACGCAGTATTTT
>TRBD2|NA|TRBV10-3|TRBJ2-2|15
CAIRRGASDTGELFF
TGTGCCATCAGGCGGGGGGCCTCTGACACCGGGGAGCTGTTTTTT
>NA|once|TRBV5-1|TRBJ1-1|13
CASSPAMNTEAFF
TGCGCCAGCAGCCCCGCGATGAACACTGAAGCTTTCTTT
>TRBD2|NA|TRBV4-3|TRBJ2-1|16
CASSQASGSSYNEQFF
TGCGCCAGCAGCCAGGCAAGCGGGAGTTCCTACAATGAGCAGTTCTTC
>TRBD1|NA|TRBV6-6|TRBJ1-2|15
CATRAGTGLNYGYTF
TGTGCCACCCGAGCGGGGACAGGGTTGAACTATGGCTACACCTTC
>NA|NA|TRBV4-2|TRBJ2-3|15
CASSQDQDRTDTQYF
TGTGCCAGCAGCCAAGATCAGGATCGCACAGATACGCAGTATTTT
>TRBD1|NA|TRBV5-4|TRBJ2-5|14
CASSSNQGVETQYF
TGTGCCAGCAGCTCAAATCAGGGGGTCGAGACCCAGTACTTC
>NA|NA|TRBV27|TRBJ2-1|15
CASREEGAGYNEQFF
TGTGCCAGCAGAGAGGAAGGGGCGGGATACAATGAGCAGTTCTTC
>NA|NA|TRBV5-6|TRBJ2-1|17
CASSLGGVGHMANEQFF
TGTGCCAGCAGCTTGGGGGGTGTGGGACACATGGCCAATGAGCAGTTCTTC
>NA|NA|TRBV29-1|TRBJ2-1|15
CSVEEDSREGNEQFF
TGCAGCGTTGAAGAAGACAGTAGGGAAGGCAATGAGCAGTTCTTC
>NA|NA|TRBV7-6|TRBJ2-7|13
CASSLKGADEQYF
TGTGCCAGCAGCTTAAAAGGGGCAGACGAGCAGTACTTC
>NA|NA|TRBV15|TRBJ1-2|13
CATSREVGQGSFF
NA
>NA|once|TRBV7-9|TRBJ2-7|13
CASSTRSANEQYF
TGTGCCAGCAGCACCAGGTCCGCAAACGAGCAGTACTTC
>NA|NA|TRBV4-1|TRBJ1-1|16
CASSKGRGGANTEAFF
TGCGCCAGCAGCAAAGGCCGGGGAGGCGCGAACACTGAAGCTTTCTTT